Below, 2 T cell receptor beta chains from the same sample are listed, as sequenced in a study of CD8 T cells in ankylosing spondylitis. TCRdb reprocessed the 5' RACE reads via MiXCR and lists one record per CDR3 protein. Of fewer than 400,000 distinct CDR3 sequences listed, 14% to 15% are singletons. The sequenced sample consisted of blood, either unsorted or a sorted T cell fraction (not recorded which). Receptor source: a male donor with ankylosing spondylitis or in good health (not recorded which).

The chain links TRBV20-1 to TRBJ2-3; 7 nucleotides line up with TRBD1. The CDR3 loop spans 12 amino acids. V was clipped by 6 bases and J by 4 bases; unmatched bases: 4. Looked up from germline, CDR1 is DFQATT and CDR2 is SNEGSKA (reference sequence). The CDR3 DNA reads as TGCAGTGCCAAGACAGGGTCAGATACGCAGTATTTT. Protein sequence: CSAKTGSDTQYF.

This clonotype was detected only a few times. This chain connects TRBV7-9 to TRBJ2-4; 14 bases align to TRBD2. Trimming cost V 4 bases and J 6 bases; bases outside gene matches: 2. The CDR3 is 15 residues long. Germline CDR1 reads SEHNR; CDR2 reads FQNEAQ (reference sequence). The CDR3 DNA is TGTGCCAGCAGCTCAGGACTAGCGGGAGGAAACATTCAGTACTTC. Protein sequence: CASSSGLAGGNIQYF.